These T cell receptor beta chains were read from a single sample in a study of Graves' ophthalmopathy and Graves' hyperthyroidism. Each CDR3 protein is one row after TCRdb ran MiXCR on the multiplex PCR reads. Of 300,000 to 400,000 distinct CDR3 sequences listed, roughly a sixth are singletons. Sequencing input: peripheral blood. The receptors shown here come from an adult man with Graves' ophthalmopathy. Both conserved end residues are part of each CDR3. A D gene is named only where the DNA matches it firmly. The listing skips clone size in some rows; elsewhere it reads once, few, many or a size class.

CDR3aa: CASSPMTDYNSPLHF
CDR3nt: TGTGCCAGCAGCCCAATGACAGATTATAATTCACCCCTCCACTTT
len: 15
j_gene: TRBJ1-6
abundance: many
d_gene: .
v_gene: TRBV12-3/TRBV12-4

CDR3aa: CSARVRSPTYEQYF
CDR3nt: TGCAGTGCTAGAGTCCGATCCCCTACCTACGAGCAGTACTTC
len: 14
j_gene: TRBJ2-7
abundance: many
d_gene: .
v_gene: TRBV20-1

CDR3aa: CSARDIRGNQPQHF
CDR3nt: TGCAGTGCTAGAGATATCAGGGGCAATCAGCCCCAGCATTTT
len: 14
j_gene: TRBJ1-5
abundance: many
d_gene: .
v_gene: TRBV20-1

CDR3aa: CASSNPGQGWTEAFF
CDR3nt: TGTGCCAGCAGCAACCCGGGACAGGGTTGGACTGAAGCTTTCTTT
len: 15
j_gene: TRBJ1-1
abundance: many
d_gene: TRBD1
v_gene: TRBV12-3/TRBV12-4

CDR3aa: CASSIDLSSGRVFF
CDR3nt: TGTGCCAGTAGTATAGATCTTTCTAGCGGGAGGGTGTTTTTT
len: 14
j_gene: TRBJ2-2
abundance: many
d_gene: TRBD2
v_gene: TRBV19

CDR3aa: CASSLARGEETQYF
CDR3nt: TGCGCCAGCAGCTTGGCCAGGGGAGAAGAGACCCAGTACTTC
len: 14
j_gene: TRBJ2-5
abundance: many
d_gene: .
v_gene: TRBV5-1

CDR3aa: CASNPESGANVLTF
CDR3nt: TGTGCCAGCAATCCCGAATCTGGGGCCAACGTCCTGACTTTC
len: 14
j_gene: TRBJ2-6
abundance: many
d_gene: .
v_gene: TRBV5-4

CDR3aa: CASSSGTSGRETQYF
CDR3nt: TGTGCCAGCAGTTCCGGGACTAGCGGGAGAGAGACCCAGTACTTC
len: 15
j_gene: TRBJ2-5
abundance: many
d_gene: TRBD2
v_gene: TRBV12-3/TRBV12-4

CDR3aa: CSATDLDETQYF
CDR3nt: TGCAGCGCCACGGATCTTGATGAGACCCAGTACTTC
len: 12
j_gene: TRBJ2-5
abundance: .
d_gene: .
v_gene: TRBV29-1

CDR3aa: CASHGAYEQYF
CDR3nt: TGTGCCAGCCACGGAGCCTACGAGCAGTACTTC
len: 11
j_gene: TRBJ2-7
abundance: .
d_gene: .
v_gene: TRBV27